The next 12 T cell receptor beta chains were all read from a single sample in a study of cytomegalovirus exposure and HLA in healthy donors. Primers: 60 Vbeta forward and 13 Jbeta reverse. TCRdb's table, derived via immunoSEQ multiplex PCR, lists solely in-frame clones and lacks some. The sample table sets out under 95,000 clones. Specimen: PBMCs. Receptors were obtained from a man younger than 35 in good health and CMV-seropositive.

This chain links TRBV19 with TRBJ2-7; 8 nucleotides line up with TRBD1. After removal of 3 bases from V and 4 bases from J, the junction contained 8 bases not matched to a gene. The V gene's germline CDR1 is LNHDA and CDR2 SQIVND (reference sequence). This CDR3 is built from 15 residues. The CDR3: CASSIPGQGNYEQYF. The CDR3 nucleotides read TGTGCCAGTAGTATTCCTGGACAGGGAAATTACGAGCAGTACTTC.

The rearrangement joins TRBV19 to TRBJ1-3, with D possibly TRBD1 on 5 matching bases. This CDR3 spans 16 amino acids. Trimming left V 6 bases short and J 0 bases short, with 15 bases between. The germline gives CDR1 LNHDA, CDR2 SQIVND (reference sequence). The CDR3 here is CASRLGRGSSGNTIYF. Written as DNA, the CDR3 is TGTGCCAGTAGGCTCGGACGGGGGAGCTCTGGAAACACCATATATTTT.

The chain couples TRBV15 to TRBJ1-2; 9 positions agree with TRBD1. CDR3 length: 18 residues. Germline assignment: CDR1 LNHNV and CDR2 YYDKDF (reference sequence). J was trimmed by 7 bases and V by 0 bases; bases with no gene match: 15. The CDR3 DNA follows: TGTGCCACCAGCAGAGATTGGGGACAGGGAGGGCTCGTGGGTGGCTACACCTTC. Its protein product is CATSRDWGQGGLVGGYTF.

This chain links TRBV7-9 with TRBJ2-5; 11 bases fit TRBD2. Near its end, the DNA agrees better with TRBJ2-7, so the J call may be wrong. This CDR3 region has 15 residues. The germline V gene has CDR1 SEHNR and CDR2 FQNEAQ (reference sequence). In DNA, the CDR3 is TGTGCCAGCAGCCAGACTAGCGGGGTAACCTACGAGCAGTACTTC. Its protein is CASSQTSGVTYEQYF.

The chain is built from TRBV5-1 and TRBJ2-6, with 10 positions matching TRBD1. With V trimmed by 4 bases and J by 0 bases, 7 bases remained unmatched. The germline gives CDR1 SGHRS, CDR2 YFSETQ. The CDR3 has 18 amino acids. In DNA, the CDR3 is TGCGCCAGCAGCACCTCCGGGACAGGGGACTCTGGGGCCAACGTCCTGACTTTC. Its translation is CASSTSGTGDSGANVLTF. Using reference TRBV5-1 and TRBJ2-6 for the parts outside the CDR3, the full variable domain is KAGVTQTPRYLIKTRGQQVTLSCSPISGHRSVSWYQQTPGQGLQFLFEYFSETQRNKGNFPGRFSGRQFSNSRSEMNVSTLELGDSALYLCASSTSGTGDSGANVLTFGAGSRLTVL.

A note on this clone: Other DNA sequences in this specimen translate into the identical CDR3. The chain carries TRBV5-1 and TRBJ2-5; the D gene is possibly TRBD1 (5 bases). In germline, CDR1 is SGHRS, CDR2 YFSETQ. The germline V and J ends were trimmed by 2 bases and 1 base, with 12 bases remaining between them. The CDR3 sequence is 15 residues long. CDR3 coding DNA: TGCGCCAGCAGCTTAAGCAGGGCAATCCAAGAGACCCAGTACTTC. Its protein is CASSLSRAIQETQYF.

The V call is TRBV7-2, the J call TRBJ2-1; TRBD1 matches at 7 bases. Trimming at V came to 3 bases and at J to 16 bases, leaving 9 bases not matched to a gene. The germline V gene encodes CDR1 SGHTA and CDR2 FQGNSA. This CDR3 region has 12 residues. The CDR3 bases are TGTGCCAGCAGCTTGGTAGGGACAGCCTTATTCTTC. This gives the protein CASSLVGTALFF.

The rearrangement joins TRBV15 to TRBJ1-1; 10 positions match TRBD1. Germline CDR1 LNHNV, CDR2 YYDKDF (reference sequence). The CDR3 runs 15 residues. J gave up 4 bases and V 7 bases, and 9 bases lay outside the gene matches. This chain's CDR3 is CATTRDRGGGTEAFF. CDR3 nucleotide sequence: TGTGCCACCACCCGGGACAGGGGAGGGGGCACTGAAGCTTTCTTT.

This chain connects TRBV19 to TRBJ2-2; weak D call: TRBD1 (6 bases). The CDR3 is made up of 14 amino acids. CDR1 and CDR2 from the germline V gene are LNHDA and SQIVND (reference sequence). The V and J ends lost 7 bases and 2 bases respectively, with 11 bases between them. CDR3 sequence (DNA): TGTGCCAGTAAACCGGGACACAACACCGGGGAGCTGTTTTTT. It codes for CASKPGHNTGELFF. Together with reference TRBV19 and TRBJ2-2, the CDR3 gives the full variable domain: DGGITQSPKYLFRKEGQNVTLSCEQNLNHDAMYWYRQDPGQGLRLIYYSQIVNDFQKGDIAEGYSVSREKKESFPLTVTSAQKNPTAFYLCASKPGHNTGELFFGEGSRLTVL.

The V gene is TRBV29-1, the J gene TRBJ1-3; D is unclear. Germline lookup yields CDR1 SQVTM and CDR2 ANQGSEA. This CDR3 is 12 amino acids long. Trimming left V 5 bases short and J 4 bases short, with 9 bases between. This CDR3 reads CSVQLQGNTIYF. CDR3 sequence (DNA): TGCAGCGTTCAATTACAGGGAAACACCATATATTTT.

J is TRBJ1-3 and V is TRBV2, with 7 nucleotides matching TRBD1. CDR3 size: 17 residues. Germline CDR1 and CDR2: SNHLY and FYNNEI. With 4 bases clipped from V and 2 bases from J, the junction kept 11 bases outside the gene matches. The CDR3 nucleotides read TGTGCCAGCAGTGGGGGACAGTACTTACCCACTGGAAACACCATATATTTT. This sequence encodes CASSGGQYLPTGNTIYF.

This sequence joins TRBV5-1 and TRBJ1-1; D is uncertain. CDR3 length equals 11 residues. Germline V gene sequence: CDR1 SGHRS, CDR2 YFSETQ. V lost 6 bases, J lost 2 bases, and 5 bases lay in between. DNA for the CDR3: TGCGCCAGCATGGGCAACACTGAAGCTTTCTTT. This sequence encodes CASMGNTEAFF.